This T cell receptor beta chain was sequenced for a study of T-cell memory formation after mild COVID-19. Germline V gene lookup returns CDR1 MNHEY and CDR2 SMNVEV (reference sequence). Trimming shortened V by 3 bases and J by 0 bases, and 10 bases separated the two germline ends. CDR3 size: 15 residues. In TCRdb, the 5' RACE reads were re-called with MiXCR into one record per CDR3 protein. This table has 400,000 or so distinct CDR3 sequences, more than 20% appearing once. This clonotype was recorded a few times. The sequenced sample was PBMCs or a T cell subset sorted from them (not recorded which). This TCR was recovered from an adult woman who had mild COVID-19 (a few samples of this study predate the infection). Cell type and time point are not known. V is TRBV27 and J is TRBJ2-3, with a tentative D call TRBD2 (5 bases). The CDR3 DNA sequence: TGTGCCAGCAGTTTTGCGGGCTACAGCACAGATACGCAGTATTTT. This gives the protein CASSFAGYSTDTQYF.